These T cell receptor beta chains were read from a single sample in a study of blood T cell repertoires in COVID-19. Measured with immunoSEQ multiplex PCR; TCRdb has only the in-frame clones, and not every one. The data show under 150,000 clones, with around nine tenths seen just once and about 4.1% held by the top ten. The sample taken for sequencing was peripheral blood. These receptors originate from a woman aged 40-49 years with acute or convalescent COVID-19. Each CDR3 is given with its conserved first and last residue. Each record gives: D gene, clone size, J gene, V gene, CDR3 DNA, CDR3 protein. The D gene is left open where the match is weak. Not all rows give a size; the values are once, few, many and, for expanded clones, a class.

d_call: TRBD1; clone_size: once; j_call: TRBJ2-1; v_call: TRBV2; cdr3_nt: TGTGCCAGTTCCCGGGACAGGTACAATGAGCAGTTCTTC; cdr3_aa: CASSRDRYNEQFF
d_call: NA; clone_size: NA; j_call: TRBJ2-1; v_call: TRBV13; cdr3_nt: TGTGCCAGCAGCCAGCGTGGGGGCGCCACCTACAATGAGCAGTTCTTC; cdr3_aa: CASSQRGGATYNEQFF
d_call: NA; clone_size: once; j_call: TRBJ2-7; v_call: TRBV5-1; cdr3_nt: TGCGCCAGCAGCCTACCGGGAGCCTACGAGCAGTACTTC; cdr3_aa: CASSLPGAYEQYF
d_call: NA; clone_size: NA; j_call: TRBJ1-1; v_call: TRBV25-1; cdr3_nt: TGTGCCAGCAGTGAAACAGTGAACACTGAAGCTTTCTTT; cdr3_aa: CASSETVNTEAFF
d_call: TRBD1; clone_size: once; j_call: TRBJ2-3; v_call: TRBV12-3/TRBV12-4; cdr3_nt: TGTGCCAGCAGTATACAGGGGGCGGATACGCAGTATTTT; cdr3_aa: CASSIQGADTQYF
d_call: NA; clone_size: NA; j_call: TRBJ2-7; v_call: TRBV4-3; cdr3_nt: TGCGCCAGCAGCCAAGATCAGGGTTTACCGCACGAGCAGTACTTC; cdr3_aa: CASSQDQGLPHEQYF
d_call: TRBD2; clone_size: NA; j_call: TRBJ2-2; v_call: TRBV10-3; cdr3_nt: TGTGCCATCAGCAAGACTAGCGGCCTGAACACCGGGGAGCTGTTTTTT; cdr3_aa: CAISKTSGLNTGELFF
d_call: TRBD2; clone_size: NA; j_call: TRBJ2-6; v_call: TRBV25-1; cdr3_nt: TGTGCCAGCAGTGACGGGCGGGGGACCGGGGCCAACGTCCTGACTTTC; cdr3_aa: CASSDGRGTGANVLTF
d_call: TRBD1; clone_size: few; j_call: TRBJ1-1; v_call: TRBV11-1; cdr3_nt: TGTGCCAGCAGCCCCGGACAGGGCTGGGAAGCTTTCTTT; cdr3_aa: CASSPGQGWEAFF
d_call: TRBD1; clone_size: NA; j_call: TRBJ2-1; v_call: TRBV25-1; cdr3_nt: TGTGCCAGCAGCTGGCAGGGGGCGGTTAATGAGCAGTTCTTC; cdr3_aa: CASSWQGAVNEQFF
d_call: TRBD2; clone_size: once; j_call: TRBJ2-1; v_call: TRBV5-1; cdr3_nt: TGCGCCAGCAGCCCCTACCACGGCGGGGGGCGGGTGAATGAGCAGTTCTTC; cdr3_aa: CASSPYHGGGRVNEQFF
d_call: NA; clone_size: NA; j_call: TRBJ1-1; v_call: TRBV6-5; cdr3_nt: TGTGCCAGCAGTAGTACAGCTACTGAAGCTTTCTTT; cdr3_aa: CASSSTATEAFF
d_call: TRBD2; clone_size: NA; j_call: TRBJ2-7; v_call: TRBV30; cdr3_nt: TGTGCCTGGAGTGATAGCGGGCGGGAGCAGTACTTC; cdr3_aa: CAWSDSGREQYF
d_call: TRBD2; clone_size: NA; j_call: TRBJ2-2; v_call: TRBV7-9; cdr3_nt: TGTGCCAGCAGCGCCCCTGGCGCGGGAGAAGTCGGGGAGCTGTTTTTT; cdr3_aa: CASSAPGAGEVGELFF
d_call: TRBD1; clone_size: NA; j_call: TRBJ1-3; v_call: TRBV2; cdr3_nt: TGTGCCAGCACTTCGACAGGGGCTGGAAACACCATATATTTT; cdr3_aa: CASTSTGAGNTIYF
d_call: NA; clone_size: once; j_call: TRBJ2-3; v_call: TRBV19; cdr3_nt: TGTGCCAGTAGTATAGATACTAGGTCGGGGTCCAAGACAGATACGCAGTATTTT; cdr3_aa: CASSIDTRSGSKTDTQYF
d_call: NA; clone_size: NA; j_call: TRBJ2-1; v_call: TRBV4-2; cdr3_nt: TGTGCCAGCGCCCCGAGGGGGGGTCCTACCAGCTCCTACAATGAGCAGTTCTTC; cdr3_aa: CASAPRGGPTSSYNEQFF
d_call: TRBD2; clone_size: NA; j_call: TRBJ2-2; v_call: TRBV2; cdr3_nt: TGTGCCTCTCGCGGACTAGCGGGAGCGAACGGGGAGCTGTTTTTT; cdr3_aa: CASRGLAGANGELFF
d_call: NA; clone_size: NA; j_call: TRBJ1-2; v_call: TRBV11-2; cdr3_nt: TGTGCCAGCAGCTTAGGACAGAGATATGGCTACACCTTC; cdr3_aa: CASSLGQRYGYTF
d_call: TRBD2; clone_size: once; j_call: TRBJ2-1; v_call: TRBV9; cdr3_nt: TGTGCCAGCAGCCCCGGGACTAGGATTTATGAGCAGTTCTTC; cdr3_aa: CASSPGTRIYEQFF
d_call: TRBD2; clone_size: NA; j_call: TRBJ2-5; v_call: TRBV10-1; cdr3_nt: TGCGCCAGCAGTGGAGGAGGGCGGGAGTCCGAAGAGACCCAGTACTTC; cdr3_aa: CASSGGGRESEETQYF
d_call: NA; clone_size: NA; j_call: TRBJ1-1; v_call: TRBV10-3; cdr3_nt: TGTGCCATCAGTCACACAGGAACTGAAGCTTTCTTT; cdr3_aa: CAISHTGTEAFF
d_call: NA; clone_size: once; j_call: TRBJ2-1; v_call: TRBV5-6; cdr3_nt: TGTGCCAGCAGCTCCAATTTAGTGCGGTCCTACAATGAGCAGTTCTTC; cdr3_aa: CASSSNLVRSYNEQFF
d_call: NA; clone_size: NA; j_call: TRBJ2-7; v_call: TRBV18; cdr3_nt: TGTGCCAGCTCACCACCCCCAGGGTGGGAGCAGTACTTC; cdr3_aa: CASSPPPGWEQYF
d_call: NA; clone_size: NA; j_call: TRBJ1-1; v_call: TRBV3-1/TRBV3-2; cdr3_nt: TGTGCCAGCAGCCAAGAAGCAGGGTTGTCTGAAGCTTTCTTT; cdr3_aa: CASSQEAGLSEAFF
d_call: TRBD1; clone_size: NA; j_call: TRBJ1-6; v_call: TRBV10-3; cdr3_nt: TGTGCCATCGGACAGGGGGCTTCACCCCTCCACTTT; cdr3_aa: CAIGQGASPLHF
d_call: NA; clone_size: NA; j_call: TRBJ2-6; v_call: TRBV6-5; cdr3_nt: TGTGCCAGCAGTACAAGGGGCTCTGGGGCCAACGTCCTGACTTTC; cdr3_aa: CASSTRGSGANVLTF
d_call: TRBD2; clone_size: NA; j_call: TRBJ2-7; v_call: TRBV18; cdr3_nt: TGTGCCAGCTCACCGTTAGCGGGGAGCGGGACCTACGAGCAGTACTTC; cdr3_aa: CASSPLAGSGTYEQYF
d_call: TRBD2; clone_size: NA; j_call: TRBJ2-2; v_call: TRBV9; cdr3_nt: TGTGCCAGCAGCTACCAGAGGACTAGCACCGGGGAGCTGTTTTTT; cdr3_aa: CASSYQRTSTGELFF
d_call: TRBD2; clone_size: NA; j_call: TRBJ2-5; v_call: TRBV5-4; cdr3_nt: TGTGCCAGCAGCTCCGGACTAGCGGGGGCAGAGACCCAGTACTTC; cdr3_aa: CASSSGLAGAETQYF
d_call: NA; clone_size: NA; j_call: TRBJ1-1; v_call: TRBV6-2/TRBV6-3; cdr3_nt: TGTGCCAGCACCCCGCCAGGGCGATACACTGAAGCTTTCTTT; cdr3_aa: CASTPPGRYTEAFF
d_call: NA; clone_size: NA; j_call: TRBJ2-1; v_call: TRBV27; cdr3_nt: TGTGCCAGCCCGCCCATGGGGGGGGCCAGCGCGGAGCAGTTCTTC; cdr3_aa: CASPPMGGASAEQFF
d_call: NA; clone_size: NA; j_call: TRBJ1-5; v_call: TRBV24-1; cdr3_nt: TGTGCCACCAGTGATTCAGGGAGCAATCAGCCCCAGCATTTT; cdr3_aa: CATSDSGSNQPQHF
d_call: TRBD1; clone_size: NA; j_call: TRBJ1-3; v_call: TRBV7-2; cdr3_nt: TGTGCCAGCAGCCCGACAGGGGCCAGGACTGGAAACACCATATATTTT; cdr3_aa: CASSPTGARTGNTIYF
d_call: NA; clone_size: NA; j_call: TRBJ2-1; v_call: TRBV7-8; cdr3_nt: TGTGCCAGCAGCTTAGAAGCGCCTCCCTACAATGAGCAGTTCTTC; cdr3_aa: CASSLEAPPYNEQFF
d_call: NA; clone_size: NA; j_call: TRBJ2-7; v_call: TRBV20-1; cdr3_nt: TGCAGTGCTAGTCCTGGGGCGGGGCCCTACGAGCAGTACTTC; cdr3_aa: CSASPGAGPYEQYF
d_call: NA; clone_size: NA; j_call: TRBJ1-5; v_call: TRBV27; cdr3_nt: TGTGCCAGCAGTGGGCTGGGGGGGAATCAGCCCCAGCATTTT; cdr3_aa: CASSGLGGNQPQHF
d_call: TRBD2; clone_size: NA; j_call: TRBJ2-2; v_call: TRBV2; cdr3_nt: TGTGCCAGCAGTGGACTAGCGGGGTGGGAGCTGTTTTTT; cdr3_aa: CASSGLAGWELFF
d_call: TRBD2; clone_size: NA; j_call: TRBJ2-7; v_call: TRBV7-2; cdr3_nt: TGTGCCAGCAGCTCTGGACTAGCGGGAACCGAGCAGTACTTC; cdr3_aa: CASSSGLAGTEQYF
d_call: NA; clone_size: NA; j_call: TRBJ2-7; v_call: TRBV12-3/TRBV12-4; cdr3_nt: TGTGCCAGCAGTTTATCAGTCTTCTACGAGCAGTACTTC; cdr3_aa: CASSLSVFYEQYF
d_call: NA; clone_size: NA; j_call: TRBJ1-2; v_call: TRBV21-1; cdr3_nt: TGTGCCAGCAGCAAAATCGGGACTGGGGGCTACACCTTC; cdr3_aa: CASSKIGTGGYTF
d_call: TRBD1; clone_size: NA; j_call: TRBJ1-1; v_call: TRBV7-6; cdr3_nt: TGTGCCAGCAGCTTGGGCCAGGGGGCTTTGAGAACTGAAGCTTTCTTT; cdr3_aa: CASSLGQGALRTEAFF
d_call: TRBD1; clone_size: NA; j_call: TRBJ1-1; v_call: TRBV19; cdr3_nt: TGTGCCAGTACCCGGACAGGGGAGAGGACTGAAGCTTTCTTT; cdr3_aa: CASTRTGERTEAFF
d_call: TRBD1; clone_size: NA; j_call: TRBJ1-1; v_call: TRBV18; cdr3_nt: TGTGCCAGCTCACCCACAGGGGGGAACACTGAAGCTTTCTTT; cdr3_aa: CASSPTGGNTEAFF
d_call: TRBD1; clone_size: NA; j_call: TRBJ2-7; v_call: TRBV3-1/TRBV3-2; cdr3_nt: TGTGCCAGCAGCCCGAGACAGGGCAACGAGCAGTACTTC; cdr3_aa: CASSPRQGNEQYF
d_call: TRBD1; clone_size: NA; j_call: TRBJ1-5; v_call: TRBV7-9; cdr3_nt: TGTGCCAGCAGCGCCGGGACAGTTAGCAATCAGCCCCAGCATTTT; cdr3_aa: CASSAGTVSNQPQHF
d_call: TRBD1; clone_size: few; j_call: TRBJ2-7; v_call: TRBV5-6; cdr3_nt: TGTGCCAGCAGTTTGGGGCGCGGGACAGGTCGTTACGAGCAGTACTTC; cdr3_aa: CASSLGRGTGRYEQYF
d_call: TRBD1; clone_size: NA; j_call: TRBJ2-7; v_call: TRBV28; cdr3_nt: TGTGCCAGCAGATTGGCTGGACAGGGCATAGACGAGCAGTACTTC; cdr3_aa: CASRLAGQGIDEQYF
d_call: TRBD2; clone_size: once; j_call: TRBJ2-1; v_call: TRBV10-3; cdr3_nt: TGTGCCATGGGGACTAGCGGGAGTGTTGAGCAGTTCTTC; cdr3_aa: CAMGTSGSVEQFF
d_call: NA; clone_size: NA; j_call: TRBJ2-2; v_call: TRBV11-2; cdr3_nt: TGTGCCAGCAGCTCCCTCCGAAGCCCCGGGGAGCTGTTTTTT; cdr3_aa: CASSSLRSPGELFF
d_call: TRBD1; clone_size: NA; j_call: TRBJ1-2; v_call: TRBV7-2; cdr3_nt: TGTGCCAGCAGCAACCCAACCCTGGACAGGGAGAATGGCTACACCTTC; cdr3_aa: CASSNPTLDRENGYTF
d_call: TRBD1; clone_size: NA; j_call: TRBJ1-1; v_call: TRBV27; cdr3_nt: TGTGCCAGCCTTAGGGCGACAGGGGCTATGAACACTGAAGCTTTCTTT; cdr3_aa: CASLRATGAMNTEAFF
d_call: NA; clone_size: NA; j_call: TRBJ1-3; v_call: TRBV6-5; cdr3_nt: TGTGCCAGCAGTCCTGAAGGGGTATCTGGAAACACCATATATTTT; cdr3_aa: CASSPEGVSGNTIYF